These 17 T cell receptor beta chains share one sample of origin, sequenced in a study of identical twins. TCRdb redid the calling of the 5' RACE reads with MiXCR, one entry per CDR3 protein. Of 650,000 to 800,000 distinct CDR3 sequences in the sample, 8% to 9% were seen once. In addition, the sample was reused for a study of yellow fever vaccine responses in identical twins.

The source material was PBMCs. These receptors originate from a woman aged 18 to 35 in good health.

V usage is TRBV5-1 and J usage is TRBJ2-7; 9 positions agree with TRBD2. V shed 0 bases, J shed 1 base, and the junction held 8 bases outside the gene matches. This CDR3 has 17 residues. The germline V gene encodes CDR1 SGHRS and CDR2 YFSETQ. DNA for the CDR3: TGCGCCAGCAGCTTGGTAGCGGGAGTCGCAAATTCCTACGAGCAGTACTTC. It codes for CASSLVAGVANSYEQYF.

This sequence joins TRBV5-1 and TRBJ2-7; 9 bases are a match to TRBD2. The CDR3 totals 14 residues. The trim removed 4 bases at V and 6 bases at J, leaving 8 bases unmatched. The germline V gene encodes CDR1 SGHRS and CDR2 YFSETQ. CDR3 nucleotide sequence: TGCGCCAGCAGCGTAGGGACTAGCCGGGTCGAGCAGTACTTC. It specifies CASSVGTSRVEQYF.

This clonotype has only a few counts. The CDR3 DNA reads as TGTGCCAGCAGCCCCGGTTTGGATGAGCAGTTCTTC. Translating gives CASSPGLDEQFF. The rearrangement links TRBV6-6 to TRBJ2-1; unclear D gene. The germline gives CDR1 MNHNY, CDR2 SVGAGI (reference sequence). V lost 6 bases and J 8 bases, leaving 11 bases between the germline ends. This CDR3 region has 12 residues.

This clonotype was seen more than once but under ten times. This sequence joins TRBV11-2 and TRBJ2-2; 14 bases map to TRBD2. The V gene's germline CDR1 is SGHAT and CDR2 FQNNGV. The V and J ends lost 5 bases and 2 bases, in that order; junction bases with no gene match: 7. CDR3 length equals 18 residues. The CDR3 loop reads CASSPGLAGGRNTGELFF. The CDR3 DNA sequence: TGTGCCAGCAGCCCAGGACTAGCGGGGGGCCGTAACACCGGGGAGCTGTTTTTT.

This clonotype was picked up many times. This chain uses TRBV20-1 with TRBJ2-7; 9 bases align to TRBD2. V shed 5 bases and J 2 bases; nucleotides not matched to a gene: 10. Per germline, CDR1 DFQATT and CDR2 SNEGSKA (reference sequence). The CDR3 consists of 15 residues. In nucleotides, the CDR3 is TGCAGTGCTGAGGGGTCTAGCGGGGTAACCTACGAGCAGTACTTC. It is translated as CSAEGSSGVTYEQYF.

This clonotype was counted only a few times. This rearrangement joins TRBV5-5 to TRBJ1-2, with a possible D match to TRBD1 (6 bases). The V gene lost 4 bases and the J gene lost 2 bases, with 12 bases spanning the gap. Germline V CDR1 and CDR2: SGHKS, YYEKEE (reference sequence). This CDR3 has 14 amino acids. Here the CDR3 DNA reads TGTGCCAGCAGCAAGACAGGAGCGAACTATGGCTACACCTTC. Its translation is CASSKTGANYGYTF.

The chain joins TRBV13 to TRBJ2-7, with TRBD1 matching 9 bases. CDR3 length: 18 amino acids. Germline V CDR1 and CDR2: PRHDT, FYEKMQ (reference sequence). V lost 5 bases and J lost 0; bases outside the gene matches: 14. CDR3 bases: TGTGCCAGCAGCCGGACGGGACAGGGATTGGGGAACTCCTACGAGCAGTACTTC. This translates into CASSRTGQGLGNSYEQYF.

This clonotype was recorded a few times. The V gene is TRBV2, the J gene TRBJ2-7; the match to TRBD1 covers 8 bases. This CDR3 spans 13 amino acids. Per germline, CDR1 SNHLY and CDR2 FYNNEI. Trimming removed 6 bases from V and 3 bases from J; junction bases left unmatched: 4. In nucleotides, the CDR3 is TGTGCCAGCAGGGCGGACAGGGTCTACGAGCAGTACTTC. This translates into CASRADRVYEQYF.

V usage is TRBV5-6 and J usage is TRBJ2-3; D is ambiguous. Germline CDR1 reads SGHDT; CDR2 reads YYEEEE. Trimming stripped 0 bases from V and 3 bases from J, with 11 bases between. The CDR3 sequence is 15 residues long. DNA for the CDR3: TGTGCCAGCAGCTTGGCCAATTTGGCTACAGATACGCAGTATTTT. Translation: CASSLANLATDTQYF.

There are a few counts of this clonotype. V and J are TRBV9 and TRBJ2-7; perhaps TRBD2 as D (6 bases). This CDR3 is built from 15 residues. Germline CDR1 SGDLS, CDR2 YYNGEE. The germline V and J ends were trimmed by 0 bases and 2 bases, with 12 bases remaining between them. Written as DNA, the CDR3 is TGTGCCAGCAGCGTAGAGGGTTCGGGGGCCTACGAGCAGTACTTC. It specifies CASSVEGSGAYEQYF.

The J gene is TRBJ2-7, the V gene TRBV12-3 or TRBV12-4; D remains unclear. V was clipped by 4 bases and J by 2 bases, with 9 bases between them. The CDR3 has 13 amino acids. The CDR3 coding sequence is TGTGCCAGCAGTTATTCGGACGCCTACGAGCAGTACTTC. Protein product: CASSYSDAYEQYF.

This clonotype was detected many times. The gene calls are TRBV9 and TRBJ2-3; 14 bases are shared with TRBD2. With V trimmed by 0 bases and J by 14 bases, 11 bases remained unmatched. The CDR3 is 16 amino acids. Germline V gives CDR1 SGDLS, CDR2 YYNGEE. CDR3 amino acids: CASSVDGLAGGRDLYF. CDR3 coding DNA: TGTGCCAGCAGCGTAGACGGACTAGCGGGGGGTCGAGATCTGTATTTT.

This clonotype was found a few times. The chain uses TRBV20-1 and TRBJ2-5, with D perhaps matching TRBD2 (6 bases). V lost 0 bases and J lost 4, with 6 bases in between. Germline V gene data show CDR1 as DFQATT and CDR2 as SNEGSKA (reference sequence). The CDR3 sequence is 12 residues long. The CDR3 sequence is CSAREGGETQYF. CDR3 in DNA: TGCAGTGCTAGAGAGGGGGGAGAGACCCAGTACTTC.

As concerns this clonotype: One junction end disagrees with the germline gene, perhaps due to a read error. The chain links TRBV5-1 to TRBJ2-1; 9 nucleotides agree with TRBD1. This CDR3 has 13 amino acids. Germline V gives CDR1 SGHRS, CDR2 YFSETQ. The CDR3 protein is CASSLMTGGEEFF. In nucleotides, the CDR3 is TGCGCCAGCAGCTTGATGACAGGGGGTGAGGAGTTCTTC.

This clonotype was found a few times. The chain links TRBV20-1 to TRBJ2-3, with TRBD2 identical over 9 bases. This CDR3 is 14 amino acids long. The V gene's germline CDR1 is DFQATT and CDR2 SNEGSKA (reference sequence). V lost 2 bases, J lost 3 bases, and 3 bases stayed unmatched. CDR3 sequence reads: CSARSSGVTDTQYF. CDR3 bases: TGCAGTGCTAGATCTAGCGGGGTAACAGATACGCAGTATTTT.

This clonotype was observed a few times. CDR3 residues: CASSSDRPLTEAFF. The DNA for the CDR3 is TGTGCCAGCAGTTCAGACAGGCCTTTGACTGAAGCTTTCTTT. The chain combines TRBV6-2 or TRBV6-3 with TRBJ1-1, with D tentatively TRBD1 (6 bases). The CDR3 runs 14 residues. V lost 4 bases, J lost 5 bases, and 14 bases lay in between. The germline gives CDR1 MNHEY, CDR2 SVGEGT.

For this clonotype: At one end the junction does not follow the germline gene, possibly because of a read error. This chain links TRBV27 with TRBJ2-7; D tentatively fits TRBD1 or TRBD2 (5 bases each). This CDR3 has 13 residues. CDR1 is MNHEY and CDR2 is SMNVEV in the germline V gene (reference sequence). The CDR3 loop is CASRLTGGYGQYF. The CDR3 coding sequence is TGTGCCAGCCGCTTAACTGGGGGTTACGGGCAGTACTTC.